A single sample is the source of the 13 T cell receptor beta chains below, sequenced in a study of technical replicates of blood from several donors. TCRdb keeps only in-frame clones here, not all; method: immunoSEQ multiplex PCR. The data show approximately 76,000 clones, with 95% to 98% seen just once and about 0.19% held by the top ten. Sequencing used T cells isolated from PBMCs. These receptor sequences come from a human donor in good health.

This sequence joins TRBV7-6 and TRBJ2-7; TRBD2 agrees at 8 bases. V dropped 4 bases and J dropped 4; count of bases not matched to a gene: 6. In germline, CDR1 is SGHVS, CDR2 FNYEAQ. The CDR3 extends over 14 amino acids. The CDR3 sequence: CASSYGGALYEQYF. CDR3 sequence (DNA): TGTGCCAGCAGCTACGGGGGGGCCCTATACGAGCAGTACTTC.

The rearrangement uses TRBV7-6 and TRBJ2-2; TRBD2 aligns across 8 bases. The CDR3 has 14 amino acids. Per the germline V gene, CDR1 is SGHVS and CDR2 is FNYEAQ. Trimming cost V 4 bases and J 5 bases; bases outside gene matches: 3. Written as DNA, the CDR3 is TGTGCCAGCAGCTACAGCGGGGGAACCGGGGAGCTGTTTTTT. Its protein product is CASSYSGGTGELFF.

V gene TRBV5-1 combines with J gene TRBJ2-7; D may be TRBD2 (6 bases). The CDR3 covers 14 residues. Germline lookup yields CDR1 SGHRS and CDR2 YFSETQ. Trimming shortened V by 0 bases and J by 4 bases, and 11 bases separated the two germline ends. The CDR3 protein is CASSLGAGLYEQYF. The CDR3 DNA follows: TGCGCCAGCAGCTTGGGAGCGGGTCTATACGAGCAGTACTTC.

The chain joins TRBV6-5 to TRBJ1-1; weak D call: TRBD1 (5 bases). V was cut by 0 bases and J by 2 bases, with 7 bases left in between. The V gene's germline CDR1 is MNHEY and CDR2 SVGAGI. The CDR3 covers 14 residues. In DNA form, the CDR3 reads TGTGCCAGCAGTTACTCGGGGGGAAACACTGAAGCTTTCTTT. It translates to CASSYSGGNTEAFF.

This chain links TRBV7-2 with TRBJ2-1; 7 bases align to TRBD2. CDR3 size: 15 residues. The germline gives CDR1 SGHTA, CDR2 FQGNSA. V lost 1 base and J lost 9; bases outside the gene matches: 9. The CDR3 region is CASSLESGGRGEQFF. CDR3 coding DNA: TGTGCCAGCAGCTTAGAAAGCGGCGGGAGAGGTGAGCAGTTCTTC.

The rearrangement links TRBV5-6 to TRBJ1-4; D not certain. Trimming stripped 3 bases from V and 8 bases from J, with 11 bases between. CDR1 is SGHDT, CDR2 YYEEEE, per germline. The CDR3 contains 13 residues. As DNA, the CDR3 is TGTGCCAGCAGCTCCTTAGGAGGAGAAAAACTGTTTTTT. Encoded protein: CASSSLGGEKLFF.

The chain combines TRBV11-2 with TRBJ2-1; the match to TRBD2 covers 8 bases. J gave up 8 bases and V 7 bases, and 13 bases lay outside the gene matches. The CDR3 spans 15 residues. CDR1 and CDR2 (germline): SGHAT, FQNNGV. Here the CDR3 DNA reads TGTGCCAGCACCCGAGGGGCGGGAGGAGAGTATGAGCAGTTCTTC. Amino acids: CASTRGAGGEYEQFF.

This clone is a singleton in its sample. One end of the junction fails to match germline, which may point to a read error. The V call is TRBV7-7, the J call TRBJ2-5; D unresolved. This CDR3 contains 11 residues. Germline CDR1 SSHAT, CDR2 FNYEAQ (reference sequence). CDR3 sequence: CASSYRETQYF. The DNA of the CDR3 is TGTGCTAGCAGCTACAGAGAGACCCAGTACTTC.

The chain is built from TRBV4-2 and TRBJ1-2; D not resolved. Trimming shortened V by 1 base and J by 2 bases, and 8 bases separated the two germline ends. The CDR3 is made up of 14 amino acids. CDR1 LGHNA and CDR2 YNFKEQ come from the germline V gene. This chain's CDR3 is CASSQVTENYGYTF. For the CDR3, the DNA is TGTGCCAGCAGCCAAGTAACAGAGAACTATGGCTACACCTTC.

This chain connects TRBV5-1 to TRBJ1-2; TRBD1 might be the D (5 bases). Trimming shortened V by 0 bases and J by 2 bases, and 8 bases separated the two germline ends. The CDR3 loop spans 14 amino acids. Per germline, CDR1 SGHRS and CDR2 YFSETQ. The CDR3 here is CASSLETANYGYTF. For the CDR3, the DNA is TGCGCCAGCAGCTTGGAGACAGCGAACTATGGCTACACCTTC.

The rearrangement links TRBV4-1 to TRBJ2-5; D perhaps matches TRBD2 (6 bases). CDR3 length: 17 residues. V was trimmed by 0 bases and J by 2 bases, leaving 16 bases between them. Per germline, CDR1 MGHRA and CDR2 YSYEKL. CDR3 nucleotides: TGCGCCAGCAGCCAAGACTGGGGGACGGGAGATCAAGAGACCCAGTACTTC. This sequence encodes CASSQDWGTGDQETQYF.

The V and J genes are TRBV25-1 and TRBJ2-7; 7 bases agree with TRBD2. The CDR3 is 16 residues long. V shed 1 base and J 3 bases; nucleotides not matched to a gene: 9. Germline loops: CDR1 MGHDK, CDR2 SYGVNS. The CDR3: CASSEWEGTEDYEQYF. The DNA for the CDR3 is TGTGCCAGCAGTGAATGGGAGGGGACGGAAGACTACGAGCAGTACTTC.

DNA for the CDR3: TGTGCCAGCAGCTACGGGACAGGGGCGAATCAGCCCCAGCATTTT. This codes for CASSYGTGANQPQHF. The rearrangement joins TRBV7-6 to TRBJ1-5; the match to TRBD1 covers 10 bases. Germline CDR1 and CDR2: SGHVS and FNYEAQ. Unmatched junction bases numbered 4, after V lost 4 bases and J lost 4 bases. The length of the CDR3 is 15 residues.